The TCR beta chain under discussion was sequenced for a study of beta chain features in type 1 diabetes. Findings and caveats of the study: Any role of HLA type in TCRB rearrangement remained unresolved here.

CDR1 and CDR2 (germline): SGHNT, YENEEA. The CDR3 length is 12 residues. The V end was cut by 3 bases, the J end by 4 bases, with 6 bases between. About this clone: The antigen remains undetermined. Other nucleotide sequences in the sample specify the same CDR3.

Sequencing targeted expressed TCRB transcripts, as all isolated RNA had been reverse transcribed. This table comes from immunoSEQ multiplex PCR, and its TCRdb copy is limited to in-frame clones, with some not included. Here the sample spans 330,000 or so clones, about 20% being singletons. The sequencing input was naive CD4+ T cells from blood. This clonotype originated in a woman under 30 in good health. The chain employs TRBV11-3 and TRBJ2-5; D is undetermined. The CDR3 spells CASSLGRETQYF. The CDR3, as DNA: TGTGCCAGCAGCTTGGGCCGAGAGACCCAGTACTTC.